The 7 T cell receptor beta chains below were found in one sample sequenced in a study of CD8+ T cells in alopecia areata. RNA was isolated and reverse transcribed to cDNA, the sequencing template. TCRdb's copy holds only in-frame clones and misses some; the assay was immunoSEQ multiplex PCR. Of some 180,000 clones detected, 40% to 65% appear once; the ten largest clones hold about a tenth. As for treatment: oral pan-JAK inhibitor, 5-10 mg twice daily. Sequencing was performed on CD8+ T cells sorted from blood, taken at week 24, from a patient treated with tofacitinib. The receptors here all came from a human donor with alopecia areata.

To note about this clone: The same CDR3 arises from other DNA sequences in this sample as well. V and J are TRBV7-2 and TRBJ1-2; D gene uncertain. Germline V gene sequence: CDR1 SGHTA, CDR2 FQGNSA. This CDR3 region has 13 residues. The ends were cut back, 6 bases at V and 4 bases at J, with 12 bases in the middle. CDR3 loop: CASSPPGGYGYTF. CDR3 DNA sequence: TGTGCCAGCAGTCCGCCCGGAGGCTATGGCTACACCTTC. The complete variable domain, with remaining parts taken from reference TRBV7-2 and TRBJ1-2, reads GAGVSQSPSNKVTEKGKDVELRCDPISGHTALYWYRQSLGQGLEFLIYFQGNSAPDKSGLPSDRFSAERTGGSVSTLTIQRTQQEDSAVYLCASSPPGGYGYTFGSGTRLTVV.

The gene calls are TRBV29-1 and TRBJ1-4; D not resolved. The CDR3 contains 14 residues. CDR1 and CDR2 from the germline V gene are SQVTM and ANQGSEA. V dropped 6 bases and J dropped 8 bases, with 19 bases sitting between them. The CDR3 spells CSVLIPGRREKLFF. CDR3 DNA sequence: TGCAGCGTCCTTATACCGGGTCGAAGGGAAAAACTGTTTTTT.

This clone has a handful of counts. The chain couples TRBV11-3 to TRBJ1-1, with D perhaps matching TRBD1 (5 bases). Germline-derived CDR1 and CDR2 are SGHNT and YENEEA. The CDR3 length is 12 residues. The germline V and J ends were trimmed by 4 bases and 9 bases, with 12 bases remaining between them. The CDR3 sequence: CASSSIGGKAFF. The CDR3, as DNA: TGTGCCAGCAGCTCGATTGGGGGGAAAGCTTTCTTT.

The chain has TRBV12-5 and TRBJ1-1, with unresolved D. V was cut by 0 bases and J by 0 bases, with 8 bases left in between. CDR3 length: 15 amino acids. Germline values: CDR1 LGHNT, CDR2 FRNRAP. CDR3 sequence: CASGLVREMNTEAFF. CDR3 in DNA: TGTGCTAGTGGTTTGGTACGAGAGATGAACACTGAAGCTTTCTTT.

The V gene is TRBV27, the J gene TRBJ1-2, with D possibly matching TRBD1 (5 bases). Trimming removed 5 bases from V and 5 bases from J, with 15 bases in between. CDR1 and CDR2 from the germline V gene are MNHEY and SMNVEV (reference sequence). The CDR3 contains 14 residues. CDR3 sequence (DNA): TGTGCCAGCAGTCCCTTGGGGGGACTATATGGCTACACCTTC. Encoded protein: CASSPLGGLYGYTF.

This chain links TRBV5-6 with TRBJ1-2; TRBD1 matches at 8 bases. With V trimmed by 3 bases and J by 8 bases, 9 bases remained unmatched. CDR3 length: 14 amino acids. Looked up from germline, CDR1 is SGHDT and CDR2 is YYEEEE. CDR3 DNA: TGTGCCAGCAGCTCCACAGGGGGTTGGGAAGGCTACACCTTC. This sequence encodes CASSSTGGWEGYTF.

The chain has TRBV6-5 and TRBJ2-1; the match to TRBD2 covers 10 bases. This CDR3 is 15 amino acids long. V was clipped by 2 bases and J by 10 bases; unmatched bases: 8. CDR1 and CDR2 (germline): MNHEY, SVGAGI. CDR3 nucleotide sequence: TGTGCCAGCAGTTACAGCGGGGGGGCCTTAGAGGAGCAGTTCTTC. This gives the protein CASSYSGGALEEQFF.